One sample yielded the 20 T cell receptor beta chains listed below, sequenced in a study of monozygotic twins with inflammatory bowel disease. TCRdb re-analyzed the 5' RACE reads; it lists each CDR3 protein once, without DNA. The table lists a few hundred thousand distinct CDR3 sequences. Source material: blood. The receptors originated from a human donor with ulcerative colitis or Crohn's disease, or a healthy co-twin of an affected twin (not recorded which).

V and J are TRBV25-1 and TRBJ1-2; TCRdb's D gene call, TRBD1, goes unchecked for lack of DNA. Germline V CDR1 and CDR2: MGHDK, SYGVNS. The CDR3 is 14 amino acids. The CDR3 reads CASSEGAWAYGYTF.

The chain joins TRBV29-1 to TRBJ2-5; TCRdb lists TRBD1, though no DNA is available to test this call. Looked up from germline, CDR1 is SQVTM and CDR2 is ANQGSEA. CDR3 length: 14 amino acids. The CDR3 sequence is CSVEGRGLQETQYF.

The chain uses TRBV6-5 and TRBJ1-1; checking the TCRdb D call of TRBD1 is not possible without DNA. The CDR3 sequence is 16 residues long. Looked up from germline, CDR1 is MNHEY and CDR2 is SVGAGI. CDR3 sequence reads: CASSPGDGGVWTEAFF.

V and J are TRBV6-2 or TRBV6-3 and TRBJ2-3; TCRdb indicates TRBD2, and absent DNA this call remains unverified. There are 19 residues in the CDR3. The germline V gene has CDR1 MNHEY and CDR2 SVGEGT. CDR3 residues: CASSPRLAGGPGYTDTQYF.

The J gene is TRBJ1-5, the V gene TRBV12-3 or TRBV12-4; checking the TCRdb D call of TRBD1 is not possible without DNA. The CDR3 extends over 15 amino acids. The CDR3 sequence: CASSLSRGAQQPQHF.

The rearrangement uses TRBV11-2 and TRBJ2-7; TCRdb designates TRBD2, a call that cannot be tested without DNA. Looked up from germline, CDR1 is SGHAT and CDR2 is FQNNGV. The length of the CDR3 is 19 residues. The CDR3 protein is CASSPWATSGGLRGNEQYF.

The chain uses TRBV3-1 and TRBJ1-4; TCRdb reports TRBD1, a call that lacks DNA to check it against. CDR3 length: 12 residues. Germline values: CDR1 LGHDT, CDR2 YNNKEL (reference sequence). The CDR3 loop reads CASEGGGEKLFF.

CDR3: CASSLTAPPIGDTQYF. V usage is TRBV7-2 and J usage is TRBJ2-3; the D call of TRBD1 rests on TCRdb alone, since no DNA is present to check it. Germline CDR1 reads SGHTA; CDR2 reads FQGNSA. This CDR3 comprises 16 residues.

V is TRBV5-5 and J is TRBJ2-7; TCRdb picks TRBD1, but there is no DNA to check that call. The CDR3 runs 15 residues. The germline CDR1 and CDR2 sequences are SGHKS and YYEKEE (reference sequence). The CDR3 here is CASSSVGQGRYEQYF. Based on the CDR3 plus reference TRBV5-5 and TRBJ2-7, the full variable domain is DAGVTQSPTHLIKTRGQQVTLRCSPISGHKSVSWYQQVLGQGPQFIFQYYEKEERGRGNFPDRFSARQFPNYSSELNVNALLLGDSALYLCASSSVGQGRYEQYFGPGTRLTVT.

The chain has TRBV18 and TRBJ1-2. This CDR3 spans 15 amino acids. The germline CDR1 and CDR2 sequences are KGHSH and LQKENI. This CDR3 reads CASSPPILGDYGYTF.

The J gene is TRBJ1-4, the V gene TRBV24-1; the D call of TRBD1 rests on TCRdb alone, since no DNA is present to check it. The germline V gene has CDR1 KGHDR and CDR2 SFDVKD. The CDR3 has 14 residues. CDR3 sequence: CATSAGQGSEKLFF.

This CDR3 reads CASSLVGRGEPREQFF. This chain connects TRBV7-2 to TRBJ2-1; without DNA, the TCRdb call of TRBD2 cannot be checked. The CDR3 sequence is 16 residues long. Germline V lookup: CDR1 SGHTA, CDR2 FQGNSA.

The chain has TRBV5-4 and TRBJ2-7; TCRdb's D call, TRBD1, is unchecked because there is no DNA. Germline V gene lookup returns CDR1 SGHNT and CDR2 YYREEE (reference sequence). The CDR3 totals 15 residues. CDR3 loop: CASSLEGRGNYEQYF.

V gene TRBV9 combines with J gene TRBJ1-6; TCRdb's D gene call, TRBD1, goes unchecked for lack of DNA. Germline CDR1 SGDLS, CDR2 YYNGEE. This CDR3 contains 17 residues. The CDR3 spells CASSARDRGPFGSPLHF. The full variable domain, rest sourced from reference TRBV9 and TRBJ1-6, is DSGVTQTPKHLITATGQRVTLRCSPRSGDLSVYWYQQSLDQGLQFLIQYYNGEERAKGNILERFSAQQFPDLHSELNLSSLELGDSALYFCASSARDRGPFGSPLHFGNGTRLTVT.

The rearrangement uses TRBV4-3 and TRBJ2-1; absent DNA, TCRdb's TRBD1 call cannot be checked. The germline V gene has CDR1 LGHNA and CDR2 YSLEER. The CDR3 covers 16 residues. This CDR3 reads CASSQDPRGRYNEQFF.

V usage is TRBV12-3 or TRBV12-4 and J usage is TRBJ2-7; TCRdb designates TRBD1, a call that cannot be tested without DNA. This CDR3 has 12 amino acids. CDR3 region: CASSFGTHEQYF.

The CDR3 sequence: CATSDRGQGSIYEQYF. The gene calls are TRBV24-1 and TRBJ2-7; the D gene TCRdb calls, TRBD1, cannot be checked with no DNA. CDR3 length: 16 residues. From germline, CDR1 is KGHDR and CDR2 SFDVKD.

The rearrangement uses TRBV28 and TRBJ1-4; TCRdb selects TRBD1, and the lack of DNA leaves this call unchecked. There are 17 residues in the CDR3. The V gene's germline CDR1 is MDHEN and CDR2 SYDVKM. CDR3: CASVVGQGAATNEKLFF. Drawing the rest from reference TRBV28 and TRBJ1-4, the complete variable domain is DVKVTQSSRYLVKRTGEKVFLECVQDMDHENMFWYRQDPGLGLRLIYFSYDVKMKEKGDIPEGYSVSREKKERFSLILESASTNQTSMYLCASVVGQGAATNEKLFFGSGTQLSVL.

CDR3 sequence reads: CASRNGLGLAGDQETQYF. The genes are TRBV6-1 and TRBJ2-5; TCRdb's D call, TRBD2, is unchecked because there is no DNA. CDR1 and CDR2 (germline): MNHNS, SASEGT. The length of the CDR3 is 18 residues.

The J gene is TRBJ2-3, the V gene TRBV6-2 or TRBV6-3; TCRdb reports TRBD2, a call that lacks DNA to check it against. Germline V gene data show CDR1 as MNHEY and CDR2 as SVGEGT. This CDR3 region has 13 residues. CDR3 sequence: CASSLAGWDTQYF.